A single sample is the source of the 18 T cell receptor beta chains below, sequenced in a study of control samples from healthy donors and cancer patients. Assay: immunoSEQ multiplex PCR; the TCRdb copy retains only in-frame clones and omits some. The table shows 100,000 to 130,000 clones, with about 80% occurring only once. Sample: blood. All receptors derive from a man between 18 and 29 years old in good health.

CDR3 sequence: CASSEGDRGLGYTF. CDR3 coding DNA: TGTGCCAGCAGCGAAGGGGACAGGGGGCTTGGCTACACCTTC. The chain employs TRBV7-2 and TRBJ1-2, with 12 bases fitting TRBD1. Germline V gene lookup returns CDR1 SGHTA and CDR2 FQGNSA. Unmatched junction bases numbered 5, after V lost 5 bases and J lost 7 bases. The CDR3 consists of 14 residues.

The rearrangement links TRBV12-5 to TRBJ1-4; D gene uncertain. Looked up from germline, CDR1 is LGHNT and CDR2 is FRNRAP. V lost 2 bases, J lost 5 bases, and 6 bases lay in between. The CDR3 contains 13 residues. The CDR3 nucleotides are TGTGCTAGTGGTTTGCCTCCGAATGAAAAACTGTTTTTT. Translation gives CASGLPPNEKLFF.

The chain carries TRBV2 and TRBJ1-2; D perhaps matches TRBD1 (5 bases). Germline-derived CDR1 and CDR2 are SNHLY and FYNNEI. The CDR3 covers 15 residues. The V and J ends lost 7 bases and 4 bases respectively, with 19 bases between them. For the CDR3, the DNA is TGTGCCAGCAATCTGGGGCCCCTTCAGGTCTATGGCTACACCTTC. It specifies CASNLGPLQVYGYTF.

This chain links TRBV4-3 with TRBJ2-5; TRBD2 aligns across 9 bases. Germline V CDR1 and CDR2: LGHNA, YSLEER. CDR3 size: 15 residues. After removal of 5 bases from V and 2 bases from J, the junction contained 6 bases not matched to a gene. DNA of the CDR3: TGCGCCAGCAGCTCACTTGCGGGGGGGCAAGAGACCCAGTACTTC. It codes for CASSSLAGGQETQYF.

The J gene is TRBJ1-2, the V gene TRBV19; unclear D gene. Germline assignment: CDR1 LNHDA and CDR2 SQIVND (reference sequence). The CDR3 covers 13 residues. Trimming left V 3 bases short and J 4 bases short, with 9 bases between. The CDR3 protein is CASSIPGRYGYTF. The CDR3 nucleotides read TGTGCCAGTAGTATCCCCGGTCGCTATGGCTACACCTTC.

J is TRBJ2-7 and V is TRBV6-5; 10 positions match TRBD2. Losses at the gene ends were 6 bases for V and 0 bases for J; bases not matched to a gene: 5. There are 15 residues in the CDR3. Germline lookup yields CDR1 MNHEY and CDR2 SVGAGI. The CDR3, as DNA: TGTGCCAGCAGCCGTTCTAGCGGGGGCTCCTACGAGCAGTACTTC. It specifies CASSRSSGGSYEQYF.

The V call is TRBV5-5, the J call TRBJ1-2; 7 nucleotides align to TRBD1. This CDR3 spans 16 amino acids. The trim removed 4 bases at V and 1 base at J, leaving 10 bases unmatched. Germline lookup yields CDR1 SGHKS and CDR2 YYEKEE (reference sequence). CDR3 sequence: CASSLRGLEINYGYTF. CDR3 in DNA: TGTGCCAGCAGCCTCAGGGGGTTAGAGATTAACTATGGCTACACCTTC.

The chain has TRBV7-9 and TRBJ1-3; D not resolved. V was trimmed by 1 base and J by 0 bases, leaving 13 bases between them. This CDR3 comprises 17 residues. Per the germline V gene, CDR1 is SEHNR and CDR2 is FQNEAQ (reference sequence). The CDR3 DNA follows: TGTGCCAGCAGCTTAGGCCCCGACGCCCTCTCTGGAAACACCATATATTTT. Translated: CASSLGPDALSGNTIYF.

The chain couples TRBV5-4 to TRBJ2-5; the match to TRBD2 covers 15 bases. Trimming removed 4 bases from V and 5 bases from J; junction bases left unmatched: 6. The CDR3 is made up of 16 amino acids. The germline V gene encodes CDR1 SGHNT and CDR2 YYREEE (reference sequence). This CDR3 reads CASSGLAGGPWETQYF. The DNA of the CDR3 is TGTGCCAGCAGCGGACTAGCGGGGGGGCCGTGGGAGACCCAGTACTTC. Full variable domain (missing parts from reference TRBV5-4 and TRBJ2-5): ETGVTQSPTHLIKTRGQQVTLRCSSQSGHNTVSWYQQALGQGPQFIFQYYREEENGRGNFPPRFSGLQFPNYSSELNVNALELDDSALYLCASSGLAGGPWETQYFGPGTRLLVL.

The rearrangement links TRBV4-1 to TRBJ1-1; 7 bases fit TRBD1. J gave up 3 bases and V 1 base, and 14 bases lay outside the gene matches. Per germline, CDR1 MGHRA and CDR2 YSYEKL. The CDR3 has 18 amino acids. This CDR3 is CASSQAGTAYRADTEAFF. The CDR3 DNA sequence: TGCGCCAGCAGCCAAGCCGGGACAGCCTACCGAGCGGACACTGAAGCTTTCTTT.

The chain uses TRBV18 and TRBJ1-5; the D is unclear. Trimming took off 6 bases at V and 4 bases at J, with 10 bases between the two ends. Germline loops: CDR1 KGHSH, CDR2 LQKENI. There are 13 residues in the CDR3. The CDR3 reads CASSPGRNQPQHF. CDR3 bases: TGTGCCAGCTCCCCGGGCCGAAATCAGCCCCAGCATTTT.

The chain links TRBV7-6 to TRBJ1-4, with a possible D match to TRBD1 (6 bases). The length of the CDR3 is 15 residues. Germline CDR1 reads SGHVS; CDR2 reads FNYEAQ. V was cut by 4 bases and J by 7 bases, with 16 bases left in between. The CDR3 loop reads CASSSSGAVGEKLFF. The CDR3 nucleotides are TGTGCCAGCAGCTCCTCAGGGGCAGTAGGTGAAAAACTGTTTTTT.

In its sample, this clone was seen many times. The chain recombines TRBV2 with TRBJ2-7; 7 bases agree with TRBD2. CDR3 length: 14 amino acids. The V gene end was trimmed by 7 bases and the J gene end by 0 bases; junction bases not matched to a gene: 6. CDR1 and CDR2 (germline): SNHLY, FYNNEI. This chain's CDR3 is CASMRRESSYEQYF. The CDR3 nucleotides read TGTGCCAGCATGAGGCGGGAGAGCTCCTACGAGCAGTACTTC.

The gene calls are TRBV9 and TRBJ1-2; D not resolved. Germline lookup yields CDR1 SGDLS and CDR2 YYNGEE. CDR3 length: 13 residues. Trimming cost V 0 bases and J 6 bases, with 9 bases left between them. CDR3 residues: CASSVAVGNGYTF. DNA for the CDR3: TGTGCCAGCAGCGTAGCAGTGGGAAATGGCTACACCTTC.

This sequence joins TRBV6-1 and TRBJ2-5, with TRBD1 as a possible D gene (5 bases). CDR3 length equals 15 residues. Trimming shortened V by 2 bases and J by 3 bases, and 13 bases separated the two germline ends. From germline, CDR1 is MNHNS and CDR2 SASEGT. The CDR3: CASSETADNKETQYF. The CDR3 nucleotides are TGTGCCAGCAGTGAAACCGCGGACAACAAAGAGACCCAGTACTTC.

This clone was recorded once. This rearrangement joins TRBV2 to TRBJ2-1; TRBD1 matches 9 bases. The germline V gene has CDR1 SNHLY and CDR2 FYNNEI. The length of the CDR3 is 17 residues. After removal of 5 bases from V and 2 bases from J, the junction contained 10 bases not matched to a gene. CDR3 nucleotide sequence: TGTGCCAGCAGTCCTTTCTCCGGGACAGGGACCTACAATGAGCAGTTCTTC. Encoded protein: CASSPFSGTGTYNEQFF.

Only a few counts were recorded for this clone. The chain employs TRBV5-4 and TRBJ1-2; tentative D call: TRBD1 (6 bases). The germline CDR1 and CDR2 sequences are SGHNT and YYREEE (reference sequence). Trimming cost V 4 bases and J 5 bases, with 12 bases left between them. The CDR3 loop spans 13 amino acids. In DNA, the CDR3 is TGTGCCAGCAGCACGGACAGTGGGTATGGCTACACCTTC. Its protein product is CASSTDSGYGYTF.

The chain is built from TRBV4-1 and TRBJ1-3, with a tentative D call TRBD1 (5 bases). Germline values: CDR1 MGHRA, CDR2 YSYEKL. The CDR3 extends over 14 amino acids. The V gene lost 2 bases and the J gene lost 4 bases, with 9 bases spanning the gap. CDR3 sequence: CASSQWGLGNTIYF. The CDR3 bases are TGCGCCAGCAGCCAATGGGGCCTAGGAAACACCATATATTTT.